Shown below are 29 T cell receptor beta chains from a single sample sequenced in a study of T cells in Graves' hyperthyroidism and ophthalmopathy. RNA transcripts provided the source from which TCR beta CDR3 regions were amplified. The HTBI primer set served for first-round RT-PCR of the TCR CDR3. TCRdb reprocessed the multiplex PCR reads with MiXCR, giving one entry per CDR3 protein. The sample contains roughly 500,000 distinct CDR3 sequences, about 45% of which appear only once. What was sequenced was peripheral blood or thyroid tissue (not recorded which). These receptor sequences come from an adult woman with Graves' disease, either hyperthyroidism or ophthalmopathy (not recorded which).

With regard to this clonotype: A read error is possible here, since a much larger clone lies one base away. This rearrangement joins TRBV7-9 to TRBJ2-7; D gene uncertain. There are 13 residues in the CDR3. Germline loops: CDR1 SEHNR, CDR2 FQNEAQ (reference sequence). This CDR3 is CASSFGLTYEQHF. CDR3 DNA: TGTGCCAGCAGCTTCGGGCTCACCTACGAGCAGCACTTC.

The CDR3 loop is CASPLDRANTEAFF. In nucleotides, the CDR3 is TGTGCCAGCCCCCTGGACAGGGCGAACACTGAAGCTTTCTTT. The chain uses TRBV2 and TRBJ1-1, with 8 bases fitting TRBD1. V trimming: 8 bases; J trimming: 1 base; junction bases outside the gene matches: 6. The germline CDR1 and CDR2 sequences are SNHLY and FYNNEI. The CDR3 contains 14 residues.

This chain links TRBV29-1 with TRBJ1-4; 7 bases map to TRBD1. The germline V gene has CDR1 SQVTM and CDR2 ANQGSEA. The V segment lost 8 bases and the J segment 8 bases; nucleotides outside the gene matches: 8. CDR3 length: 12 amino acids. CDR3 DNA sequence: TGCAGCTTGGGGGACAGTTGGGAAAAACTGTTTTTT. Amino acids: CSLGDSWEKLFF.

As to this clonotype: The CDR3 ends on some other residue instead of the conserved phenylalanine or tryptophan, so this is likely a read error. The limits of the CDR3 on the DNA are not certain, so only TCRdb's listed CDR3 is given. J is TRBJ2-5 and V is TRBV11-2; the table's D call, TRBD1, was not checked against the DNA. Looked up from germline, CDR1 is SGHAT and CDR2 is FQNNGV. The CDR3 has 16 residues if both end residues are counted. CDR3 in amino acids: CASSLEPGTYGYTFGS.

This clonotype was observed a few times. This sequence joins TRBV30 and TRBJ1-5, with a weak D call TRBD1 (6 bases). Germline CDR1 reads GTSNPN; CDR2 reads SVGIG (reference sequence). This CDR3 region has 13 residues. With 2 bases removed from V and 6 bases from J, the gap between germline ends came to 11 bases. The CDR3 bases are TGTGCCTGGAGTATACAGGGAAGTCAGCCCCAGCATTTT. Translated, it gives CAWSIQGSQPQHF.

The genes are TRBV2 and TRBJ1-1, with D uncertain. V was shortened by 6 bases and J by 1 base, with 12 bases between the two germline ends. Germline lookup yields CDR1 SNHLY and CDR2 FYNNEI. The CDR3 spans 14 residues. The CDR3 DNA reads as TGTGCCAGCAGGATCATGATTGGGAACACTGAAGCTTTCTTT. Its protein is CASRIMIGNTEAFF.

This clonotype has only a few counts. V gene TRBV29-1 combines with J gene TRBJ2-5; 7 bases agree with TRBD2. The CDR3 runs 14 residues. The germline V gene encodes CDR1 SQVTM and CDR2 ANQGSEA. With 0 bases clipped from V and 5 bases from J, the junction kept 6 bases outside the gene matches. The CDR3: CSVEDPAGVETQYF. CDR3 DNA sequence: TGCAGCGTTGAAGATCCCGCGGGAGTTGAGACCCAGTACTTC.

This clonotype showed up many times. The rearrangement joins TRBV20-1 to TRBJ2-7; D not resolved. The CDR3 is 13 residues long. Germline V gene data show CDR1 as DFQATT and CDR2 as SNEGSKA (reference sequence). The V gene lost 0 bases and the J gene lost 6 bases, with 12 bases spanning the gap. The CDR3 region is CSARDVGLSEQYF. CDR3 nucleotides: TGCAGTGCTAGAGATGTGGGCCTCTCCGAGCAGTACTTC.

The chain couples TRBV3-1 to TRBJ1-2; 7 bases fit TRBD1. Germline V gene lookup returns CDR1 LGHDT and CDR2 YNNKEL (reference sequence). The CDR3 covers 14 residues. Unmatched junction bases numbered 12, after V lost 6 bases and J lost 8 bases. The CDR3: CASRRAGTADGYTF. As DNA, the CDR3 is TGTGCCAGCAGGCGCGCCGGGACAGCTGACGGCTACACCTTC.

This clonotype came up a few times. This rearrangement joins TRBV10-3 to TRBJ2-7, with 9 bases matching TRBD1. Per germline, CDR1 ENHRY and CDR2 SYGVKD. Trimming at V came to 10 bases and at J to 4 bases, leaving 5 bases not matched to a gene. The CDR3 covers 12 residues. CDR3 sequence reads: CATLDRGYEQYF. In DNA, the CDR3 is TGTGCCACATTGGACAGGGGATACGAGCAGTACTTC.

This chain connects TRBV25-1 to TRBJ2-7, with D hard to call. The CDR3 totals 13 residues. Trimming shortened V by 3 bases and J by 9 bases, and 15 bases separated the two germline ends. Germline CDR1 is MGHDK and CDR2 is SYGVNS. The CDR3 reads CASSEAGPKGQYF. The CDR3 nucleotides read TGTGCCAGCAGTGAGGCCGGGCCGAAGGGGCAGTACTTC.

This clonotype was recorded a few times. The chain has TRBV10-3 and TRBJ1-6; 7 nucleotides align to TRBD1. There are 16 residues in the CDR3. CDR1 and CDR2 (germline): ENHRY, SYGVKD. Trimming cost V 11 bases and J 3 bases; bases outside gene matches: 13. CDR3 region: CAGTTGRLGYNSPLHF. DNA for the CDR3: TGTGCCGGCACGACAGGGCGTCTTGGCTATAATTCACCCCTCCACTTT.

J is TRBJ2-7 and V is TRBV7-8; 8 nucleotides align to TRBD2. CDR1 and CDR2 from the germline V gene are SGHVS and FQNEAQ. Trimming removed 4 bases from V and 2 bases from J; junction bases left unmatched: 4. This CDR3 region has 14 residues. CDR3 amino acids: CASSWTSTAYEQYF. The CDR3 coding sequence is TGTGCCAGCAGCTGGACTAGCACCGCCTACGAGCAGTACTTC.

The chain links TRBV28 to TRBJ2-7, with 8 positions matching TRBD1. The J segment lost 3 bases and the V segment lost 10 bases, leaving 5 bases of the junction unmatched. This CDR3 spans 12 amino acids. CDR1 is MDHEN and CDR2 is SYDVKM in the germline V gene. The CDR3 sequence is CATGQGNYEQYF. CDR3 in DNA: TGTGCCACCGGACAGGGAAACTACGAGCAGTACTTC.

This clonotype was seen a few times. V and J are TRBV7-9 and TRBJ2-5; a weak D match, TRBD1 (5 bases). Trimming took off 5 bases at V and 2 bases at J, with 18 bases between the two ends. CDR3 length: 16 amino acids. Germline CDR1 is SEHNR and CDR2 is FQNEAQ (reference sequence). The CDR3 bases are TGTGCCAGCAGCGATCGCGCAAGTGGGGCTCAAGAGACCCAGTACTTC. Its translation: CASSDRASGAQETQYF.

Regarding this clonotype: This may stem from a read error, because a much larger clone lies one nucleotide away. The conserved phenylalanine or tryptophan normally closing the CDR3 is absent here, so this likely arose from a read error. V gene TRBV19 combines with J gene TRBJ1-1; D is unclear. The CDR3 extends over 14 amino acids. Looked up from germline, CDR1 is LNHDA and CDR2 is SQIVND (reference sequence). Trimming took 4 bases from V and 3 from J, leaving 12 bases between them. CDR3: CASSTGIRDTEAFL. Written as DNA, the CDR3 is TGTGCCAGTAGTACGGGGATCCGAGACACTGAAGCTTTCCTT.

The table lists this clonotype with a few counts. The chain links TRBV5-8 to TRBJ2-7, with 14 nucleotides matching TRBD2. This CDR3 spans 14 amino acids. Germline values: CDR1 SGHTS, CDR2 YDEGEE. Germline trimming cut 5 bases from V and 5 bases from J; bases unmatched to any gene: 3. The CDR3 sequence is CASRTGLAGDEQYF. The CDR3 nucleotides read TGTGCCAGCAGGACGGGACTAGCGGGAGACGAGCAGTACTTC.

The gene calls are TRBV9 and TRBJ1-1; no clear D gene. The germline V and J ends were trimmed by 4 bases and 2 bases, with 9 bases remaining between them. CDR1 SGDLS and CDR2 YYNGEE come from the germline V gene. There are 13 residues in the CDR3. This chain's CDR3 is CASSQNFNTEAFF. CDR3 bases: TGTGCCAGCAGCCAGAACTTTAACACTGAAGCTTTCTTT.

Only a few counts were recorded for this clonotype. This sequence joins TRBV7-2 and TRBJ1-2, with a tentative D call TRBD1 (6 bases). Between the trimmed V and J ends, which lost 3 bases and 7 bases, there was a span of 12 bases. Germline CDR1 is SGHTA and CDR2 is FQGNSA. The CDR3 extends over 13 amino acids. Written as DNA, the CDR3 is TGTGCCAGCAGCTTCGGGGGGGCAATTGGCTACACCTTC. This sequence encodes CASSFGGAIGYTF.

The V call is TRBV5-8, the J call TRBJ1-1; D remains ambiguous. Germline CDR1 is SGHTS and CDR2 is YDEGEE. Trimming left V 0 bases short and J 7 bases short, with 7 bases between. The length of the CDR3 is 12 residues. The DNA of the CDR3 is TGTGCCAGCAGCTTGGGGGCAGGTGAAGCTTTCTTT. Protein: CASSLGAGEAFF.

This clonotype was recorded at least ten times. V gene TRBV7-9 combines with J gene TRBJ1-1; D remains unclear. Germline V gene sequence: CDR1 SEHNR, CDR2 FQNEAQ (reference sequence). The ends were cut back, 0 bases at V and 4 bases at J, with 12 bases in the middle. The CDR3 loop spans 15 amino acids. CDR3 bases: TGTGCCAGCAGCTTAGCTGACTCCGGGCCCACTGAAGCTTTCTTT. Encoded protein: CASSLADSGPTEAFF. Drawing the rest from reference TRBV7-9 and TRBJ1-1, the complete variable domain is DTGVSQNPRHKITKRGQNVTFRCDPISEHNRLYWYRQTLGQGPEFLTYFQNEAQLEKSRLLSDRFSAERPKGSFSTLEIQRTEQGDSAMYLCASSLADSGPTEAFFGQGTRLTVV.

The sample holds a few counts of this clonotype. One end of the junction varies from germline; a read error may be responsible. The rearrangement links TRBV7-2 to TRBJ1-1; D is unclear. Germline V gives CDR1 SGHTA, CDR2 FQGNSA. The CDR3 sequence is 17 residues long. CDR3 protein: CASSREFLGGDGTEAFF. CDR3 DNA sequence: TGCGCCAGCAGCCGCGAATTCCTTGGTGGCGACGGGACTGAAGCTTTCTTT.

This clonotype was found a few times. The CDR3, as DNA: TGCAGCGTGGACAGGGACCACGAGCAGTACTTC. Protein product: CSVDRDHEQYF. This rearrangement joins TRBV20-1 to TRBJ2-7; 8 nucleotides line up with TRBD1. The CDR3 is made up of 11 amino acids. Looked up from germline, CDR1 is DFQATT and CDR2 is SNEGSKA (reference sequence).

The chain joins TRBV11-2 to TRBJ2-7; 9 bases align to TRBD1. This CDR3 is 13 amino acids long. Looked up from germline, CDR1 is SGHAT and CDR2 is FQNNGV. V shed 4 bases, J shed 4 bases, and the junction held 2 bases outside the gene matches. For the CDR3, the DNA is TGTGCCAGCAGCTGGACAGGGGAGTACGAGCAGTACTTC. Translation: CASSWTGEYEQYF.

In regard to this clonotype: Since a much larger clone is just one base distant, this may be a read error. The J gene is TRBJ1-5, the V gene TRBV20-1; TRBD1 matches 8 bases. The CDR3 spans 16 residues. Losses at the gene ends were 4 bases for V and 4 bases for J; bases not matched to a gene: 12. In germline, CDR1 is DFQATT, CDR2 SNEGSKA (reference sequence). The CDR3 reads CSATPDPRTGNQPQHF. DNA of the CDR3: TGCAGTGCTACCCCGGACCCCAGGACAGGGAATCAGCCCCAGCATTTT.

The rearrangement joins TRBV20-1 to TRBJ1-1; D call uncertain. The germline gives CDR1 DFQATT, CDR2 SNEGSKA (reference sequence). The length of the CDR3 is 10 residues. Trimming cost V 1 base and J 11 bases, with 8 bases left between them. This CDR3 is CSARGAGAFF. The CDR3 DNA sequence: TGCAGTGCTAGAGGGGCCGGGGCTTTCTTT.

The rearrangement joins TRBV19 to TRBJ1-5, with D uncertain. The CDR3 runs 15 residues. Germline V gene lookup returns CDR1 LNHDA and CDR2 SQIVND (reference sequence). V lost 3 bases and J 3 bases, leaving 12 bases between the germline ends. The CDR3 DNA follows: TGTGCCAGTAGTATCGGGAACAGCTACAATCAGCCCCAGCATTTT. Translating gives CASSIGNSYNQPQHF.

This clonotype has more than one count but fewer than ten. J is TRBJ2-4 and V is TRBV7-8; 8 positions agree with TRBD1. The CDR3 loop spans 13 amino acids. Germline CDR1 and CDR2: SGHVS and FQNEAQ. V lost 5 bases, J lost 8 bases, and 5 bases stayed unmatched. The CDR3 spells CASSKDRAHIQYF. The CDR3 DNA is TGTGCCAGCAGCAAGGACAGGGCGCACATTCAGTACTTC.

This sequence joins TRBV10-1 and TRBJ2-2; 7 nucleotides align to TRBD2. CDR1 is WNHNN, CDR2 SYGVQD, per germline (reference sequence). V gave up 0 bases and J gave up 7 bases; unmatched junction bases: 8. The CDR3 extends over 16 amino acids. CDR3 sequence (DNA): TGCGCCAGCAGTGAGTCTAGGGGAGGGCCAATCGGGGAGCTGTTTTTT. Amino acids: CASSESRGGPIGELFF.